This T cell receptor (beta chain) was sequenced during a study of T cell changes during pregnancy in multiple sclerosis. In germline, CDR1 is SNHLY, CDR2 FYNNEI. The CDR3 extends over 14 amino acids. V was clipped by 7 bases and J by 5 bases, with 18 bases between them. Clones were sequenced by immunoSEQ multiplex PCR, and TCRdb holds only the in-frame ones, with some missing. Of just over 50,000 clones in the sample, 90% to 95% are singletons; the top ten hold 0.5% to 0.7%. The source was CD4+ T cells from peripheral blood mononuclear cells, collected in the second trimester of pregnancy. J is TRBJ2-7 and V is TRBV2; D may be TRBD1 (6 bases). This clonotype was sampled from a female donor with multiple sclerosis, enrolled in a pregnancy study. The CDR3 sequence is CASTLDSRRNEQYF. Here the CDR3 DNA reads TGTGCCAGCACCTTGGACAGTCGGAGGAACGAGCAGTACTTC. The whole variable domain, filled in from reference TRBV2 and TRBJ2-7, reads EPEVTQTPSHQVTQMGQEVILRCVPISNHLYFYWYRQILGQKVEFLVSFYNNEISEKSEIFDDQFSVERPDGSNFTLKIRSTKLEDSAMYFCASTLDSRRNEQYFGPGTRLTVT.